Following are 12 T cell receptor beta chains from one sample sequenced in a study of blood T cells in healthy people across ages. Sample-barcoded 5' priming and a J-beta primer mix drove a second PCR of about 6 to 11 cycles. TCRdb ran MiXCR on the 5' RACE reads and lists one entry per CDR3 protein. The table includes almost 1 million distinct CDR3 sequences, roughly 50% detected once. The sample taken for sequencing was blood. These receptors originate from a woman aged 55-69 years in good health.

This clonotype was seen more than once but under ten times. This rearrangement joins TRBV20-1 to TRBJ2-7, with 9 bases identical to TRBD1. There are 17 residues in the CDR3. Per germline, CDR1 DFQATT and CDR2 SNEGSKA (reference sequence). J was trimmed by 3 bases and V by 0 bases; bases with no gene match: 12. The CDR3 sequence is CSARDVGLGTGFYEQYF. In DNA, the CDR3 is TGCAGTGCTAGAGATGTGGGACTGGGGACAGGGTTCTACGAGCAGTACTTC.

The chain combines TRBV7-9 with TRBJ2-5; D is possibly TRBD1 or TRBD2 (5 bases each). The last part of the DNA fits TRBJ2-7 better; the J call may be wrong. Germline CDR1 SEHNR, CDR2 FQNEAQ (reference sequence). The CDR3 has 16 residues. The CDR3 spells CASSRQSGARSGEQYF. Here the CDR3 DNA reads TGTGCCAGCAGCCGCCAATCCGGGGCCCGGTCCGGCGAGCAGTACTTC.

The rearrangement uses TRBV2 and TRBJ2-7; 8 bases fit TRBD2. The trim removed 8 bases at V and 3 bases at J, leaving 6 bases unmatched. The length of the CDR3 is 13 residues. Germline lookup yields CDR1 SNHLY and CDR2 FYNNEI. DNA for the CDR3: TGTGCCAGCGGAGGACTAGCCCGCTACGAGCAGTACTTC. Protein product: CASGGLARYEQYF.

This chain uses TRBV6-5 with TRBJ1-4, with D unresolved. The CDR3 has 16 amino acids. The germline V and J ends were trimmed by 2 bases and 3 bases, with 13 bases remaining between them. CDR1 is MNHEY, CDR2 SVGAGI, per germline. The CDR3 nucleotides are TGTGCCAGCAGTTACAAAGGGTTGACGGCTAATGAAAAACTGTTTTTT. Residues: CASSYKGLTANEKLFF.

The rearrangement links TRBV28 to TRBJ2-1, with D possibly being TRBD1 (5 bases). Trimming left V 7 bases short and J 2 bases short, with 9 bases between. The CDR3 has 13 amino acids. CDR1 is MDHEN and CDR2 is SYDVKM in the germline V gene. The CDR3 loop reads CASNLQAYNEQFF. Written as DNA, the CDR3 is TGTGCCAGCAACCTACAGGCCTACAATGAGCAGTTCTTC.

The gene calls are TRBV7-2 and TRBJ2-4; TRBD2 matches 11 bases. Losses at the gene ends were 5 bases for V and 2 bases for J; bases not matched to a gene: 5. The germline V gene encodes CDR1 SGHTA and CDR2 FQGNSA. The CDR3 length is 16 residues. The CDR3 protein is CASSTSGSLTKNIQYF. Here the CDR3 DNA reads TGTGCCAGCAGCACTAGCGGGAGTTTAACCAAAAACATTCAGTACTTC.

The gene calls are TRBV12-3 or TRBV12-4 and TRBJ2-6; possible D gene TRBD2, 5 bases. V lost 4 bases and J 1 base, leaving 11 bases between the germline ends. The CDR3 consists of 16 residues. In DNA form, the CDR3 reads TGTGCCAGCAGTTCGCATAGAGGGTCTGGGGCCAACGTCCTGACTTTC. Translated, it gives CASSSHRGSGANVLTF.

This clonotype was counted between two and nine times. This rearrangement joins TRBV20-1 to TRBJ2-1; maybe TRBD2 (6 bases). V lost 0 bases and J lost 0, with 12 bases in between. The CDR3 is made up of 16 amino acids. CDR1 and CDR2 (germline): DFQATT, SNEGSKA (reference sequence). CDR3 nucleotides: TGCAGTGCTAGAGATTCGGAGGGGAGCTCCTACAATGAGCAGTTCTTC. It is translated as CSARDSEGSSYNEQFF.

This sequence joins TRBV11-2 and TRBJ2-7, with 8 bases that match TRBD2. J gave up 6 bases and V 1 base, and 8 bases lay outside the gene matches. Germline V gene lookup returns CDR1 SGHAT and CDR2 FQNNGV. The CDR3 consists of 15 residues. The DNA of the CDR3 is TGTGCCAGCAGCTTAGCCGTTGGTAGCGGGGCCGAGCAGTACTTC. It codes for CASSLAVGSGAEQYF.

The genes are TRBV29-1 and TRBJ2-3, with a tentative D call TRBD1 (6 bases). V was clipped by 6 bases and J by 4 bases, with 11 bases between them. This CDR3 comprises 12 residues. Looked up from germline, CDR1 is SQVTM and CDR2 is ANQGSEA. The CDR3 DNA sequence: TGCAGCGTCGGCCACAGGGCAGATACGCAGTATTTT. The encoded protein is CSVGHRADTQYF.

CDR3 amino acids: CASSPPRAQTAYNSPLHF. DNA for the CDR3: TGTGCCAGCTCACCACCACGGGCACAGACGGCCTATAATTCACCCCTCCACTTT. The chain uses TRBV18 and TRBJ1-6, with D uncertain. V was clipped by 0 bases and J by 2 bases, with 14 bases between them. The CDR3 consists of 18 residues. Germline loops: CDR1 KGHSH, CDR2 LQKENI.

The chain combines TRBV7-2 with TRBJ2-3, with 7 bases matching TRBD1. The CDR3 has 14 amino acids. V was clipped by 3 bases and J by 5 bases; unmatched bases: 5. Per the germline V gene, CDR1 is SGHTA and CDR2 is FQGNSA. CDR3 protein: CASSLRGQVDTQYF. The DNA for the CDR3 is TGTGCCAGCAGCTTGAGGGGGCAGGTAGATACGCAGTATTTT. Based on the CDR3 plus reference TRBV7-2 and TRBJ2-3, the full variable domain is GAGVSQSPSNKVTEKGKDVELRCDPISGHTALYWYRQSLGQGLEFLIYFQGNSAPDKSGLPSDRFSAERTGGSVSTLTIQRTQQEDSAVYLCASSLRGQVDTQYFGPGTRLTVL.